One sample yielded the 10 T cell receptor beta chains listed below, sequenced in a study of cytotoxic CD8 clonotypes in ibrutinib-treated CLL. Sequencing used immunoSEQ multiplex PCR; TCRdb keeps in-frame clones, though not all of them. The sample carries about 160,000 clones, roughly 77% recorded once. Sample: PBMCs, taken after 12 months of ibrutinib treatment. These receptors were obtained from a human donor with chronic lymphocytic leukemia.

The chain has TRBV7-2 and TRBJ2-1; the match to TRBD2 covers 11 bases. V was clipped by 1 base and J by 9 bases; unmatched bases: 8. The CDR3 totals 16 residues. Germline CDR1 reads SGHTA; CDR2 reads FQGNSA. The CDR3 DNA follows: TGTGCCAGCAGCTTAGATAGCGGGGGGGCTTCTGTTGAGCAGTTCTTC. It specifies CASSLDSGGASVEQFF.

In this sample, this clone turned up a few times. The chain joins TRBV30 to TRBJ1-5; TRBD1 matches 9 bases. The CDR3 covers 13 residues. Per the germline V gene, CDR1 is GTSNPN and CDR2 is SVGIG (reference sequence). V lost 5 bases to trimming and J lost 6 bases; unmatched junction nucleotides: 5. As DNA, the CDR3 is TGTGCCTGGGACAGGGGGTTTGGTCAGCCCCAGCATTTT. It is translated as CAWDRGFGQPQHF.

This CDR3 reads CASSQLQGAGEKLFF. The DNA of the CDR3 is TGTGCCAGCAGCCAATTACAGGGGGCAGGTGAAAAACTGTTTTTT. The chain employs TRBV14 and TRBJ1-4; 9 bases align to TRBD1. Germline loops: CDR1 SGHDN, CDR2 FVKESK. The CDR3 consists of 15 residues. V lost 2 bases to trimming and J lost 7 bases; unmatched junction nucleotides: 5.

This chain uses TRBV7-2 with TRBJ1-2; 8 bases map to TRBD1. Germline V CDR1 and CDR2: SGHTA, FQGNSA. Germline trimming cut 1 base from V and 7 bases from J; bases unmatched to any gene: 17. This CDR3 has 18 residues. The CDR3 coding sequence is TGTGCCAGCAGCTTAGACGTATACAGGGGGAATTGGAAGGGTGGCTACACCTTC. This codes for CASSLDVYRGNWKGGYTF.

The gene calls are TRBV7-8 and TRBJ2-1, with D unresolved. CDR1 is SGHVS, CDR2 FQNEAQ, per germline. The CDR3 contains 13 residues. V was shortened by 5 bases and J by 4 bases, with 9 bases between the two germline ends. The CDR3 is CASSRGIYNEQFF. The CDR3 bases are TGTGCCAGCAGCCGTGGGATTTACAATGAGCAGTTCTTC.

The chain uses TRBV19 and TRBJ1-2; D is ambiguous. Trimming took off 3 bases at V and 8 bases at J, with 13 bases between the two ends. Per germline, CDR1 LNHDA and CDR2 SQIVND (reference sequence). This CDR3 has 13 residues. This CDR3 reads CASSIGPGGGYTF. For the CDR3, the DNA is TGTGCCAGTAGTATCGGCCCTGGCGGGGGCTACACCTTC.

The chain joins TRBV5-1 to TRBJ1-1; 8 positions agree with TRBD1. This CDR3 is 15 amino acids long. J was trimmed by 0 bases and V by 4 bases; bases with no gene match: 5. The V gene's germline CDR1 is SGHRS and CDR2 YFSETQ. In DNA form, the CDR3 reads TGCGCCAGCAGCGACAGGGGATATATGAACACTGAAGCTTTCTTT. Translation: CASSDRGYMNTEAFF. The entire variable domain, with the rest obtained from reference TRBV5-1 and TRBJ1-1, is as follows: KAGVTQTPRYLIKTRGQQVTLSCSPISGHRSVSWYQQTPGQGLQFLFEYFSETQRNKGNFPGRFSGRQFSNSRSEMNVSTLELGDSALYLCASSDRGYMNTEAFFGQGTRLTVV.

The V and J genes are TRBV7-2 and TRBJ2-3; TRBD2 might be the D (5 bases). V was shortened by 5 bases and J by 0 bases, with 15 bases between the two germline ends. Per the germline V gene, CDR1 is SGHTA and CDR2 is FQGNSA. This CDR3 region has 16 residues. The CDR3 coding sequence is TGTGCCAGCAGCCCCATCGGAGCGGCTAGCACAGATACGCAGTATTTT. This sequence encodes CASSPIGAASTDTQYF.

The chain carries TRBV14 and TRBJ2-1; D tentatively reads TRBD1 or TRBD2 (5 bases each). This CDR3 has 15 residues. In germline, CDR1 is SGHDN, CDR2 FVKESK. The V gene lost 0 bases and the J gene lost 2 bases, with 8 bases spanning the gap. As DNA, the CDR3 is TGTGCCAGCAGCCAAGATCGGGGACCCTACAATGAGCAGTTCTTC. Protein product: CASSQDRGPYNEQFF.

The rearrangement joins TRBV19 to TRBJ2-7; either TRBD1 or TRBD2 may fit D (6 bases each). V lost 6 bases and J 4 bases, leaving 16 bases between the germline ends. From germline, CDR1 is LNHDA and CDR2 SQIVND (reference sequence). This CDR3 comprises 14 residues. The DNA of the CDR3 is TGTGCCAGTAGCGATGGCGGGACATCTTACGAGCAGTACTTC. Translated: CASSDGGTSYEQYF.